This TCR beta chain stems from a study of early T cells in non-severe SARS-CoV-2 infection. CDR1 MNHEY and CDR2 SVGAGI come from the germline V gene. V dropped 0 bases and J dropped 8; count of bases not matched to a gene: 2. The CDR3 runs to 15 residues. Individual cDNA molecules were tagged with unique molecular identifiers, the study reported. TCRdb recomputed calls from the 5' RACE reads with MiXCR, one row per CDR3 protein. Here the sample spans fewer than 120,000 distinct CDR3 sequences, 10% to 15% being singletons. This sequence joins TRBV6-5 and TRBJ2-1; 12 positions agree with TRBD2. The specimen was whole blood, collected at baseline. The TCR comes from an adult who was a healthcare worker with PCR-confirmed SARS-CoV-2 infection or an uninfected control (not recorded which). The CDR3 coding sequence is TGTGCCAGCAGTTACTCGACTAGCGGGAGACATGAGCAGTTCTTC. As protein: CASSYSTSGRHEQFF.